This entry lists 9 T cell receptor beta chains sequenced from one sample in a study of CD8 T cells in ankylosing spondylitis. TCRdb reanalysed the 5' RACE reads using MiXCR and keeps one entry per CDR3 protein. The sample shows under 200,000 distinct CDR3 sequences, around 9.6% of them seen only once. Input material: blood, either unsorted or a sorted T cell fraction (not recorded which). These receptors were taken from a female donor with ankylosing spondylitis or in good health (not recorded which).

In its sample, this clonotype was seen a few times. The chain employs TRBV7-9 and TRBJ2-7; no definite D call. The CDR3 runs to 11 residues. Germline CDR1 and CDR2: SEHNR and FQNEAQ (reference sequence). With 6 bases removed from V and 5 bases from J, the gap between germline ends came to 8 bases. Here the CDR3 reads CASRGSNEQYF. DNA for the CDR3: TGTGCCAGCAGAGGCAGCAACGAGCAGTACTTC.

In its sample, this clonotype was seen many times. The genes are TRBV29-1 and TRBJ2-7; maybe TRBD1 (5 bases). This CDR3 is built from 13 residues. V was trimmed by 4 bases and J by 0 bases, leaving 10 bases between them. Germline values: CDR1 SQVTM, CDR2 ANQGSEA. CDR3 in DNA: TGCAGCGTTGGGGCAGGGTTCTCCTACGAGCAGTACTTC. It translates to CSVGAGFSYEQYF.

This clonotype was counted only a few times. The chain uses TRBV6-2 or TRBV6-3 and TRBJ2-3, with D tentatively TRBD2 (5 bases). The CDR3 has 14 amino acids. Deletions cut 0 bases from V and 4 bases from J, with 8 bases between. The germline V gene encodes CDR1 MNHEY and CDR2 SVGEGT. Here the CDR3 reads CASSYSGLADTQYF. The CDR3 nucleotides are TGTGCCAGCAGTTACTCCGGACTTGCAGATACGCAGTATTTT.

The J gene is TRBJ2-1, the V gene TRBV24-1; D remains unclear. This CDR3 region has 11 residues. Germline CDR1 KGHDR, CDR2 SFDVKD. V shed 1 base and J shed 7 bases, with 1 base lying between them. CDR3 bases: TGTGCCACCAGTGATTTTAATGAGCAGTTCTTC. Encoded protein: CATSDFNEQFF.

The sample holds many counts of this clonotype. The rearrangement links TRBV28 to TRBJ2-7; D remains unclear. Germline lookup yields CDR1 MDHEN and CDR2 SYDVKM. The germline V and J ends were trimmed by 5 bases and 4 bases, with 21 bases remaining between them. The CDR3 consists of 16 residues. CDR3 region: CASSIRLRTLTYEQYF. The CDR3, as DNA: TGTGCCAGCAGTATCCGACTGCGAACCCTCACTTACGAGCAGTACTTC.

Ten or more counts support this clonotype. This chain links TRBV7-2 with TRBJ2-3, with TRBD2 matching over 10 bases. Germline values: CDR1 SGHTA, CDR2 FQGNSA. V lost 3 bases, J lost 3 bases, and 0 bases stayed unmatched. The CDR3 consists of 14 residues. DNA of the CDR3: TGTGCCAGCAGCTTGACTAGCGGGACAGATACGCAGTATTTT. It is translated as CASSLTSGTDTQYF.

V is TRBV3-1 and J is TRBJ2-1; TRBD2 matches at 9 bases. V was pared by 3 bases and J by 8 bases, with 14 bases of the junction left unmatched. This CDR3 comprises 17 residues. CDR1 is LGHDT, CDR2 YNNKEL, per germline (reference sequence). CDR3 in DNA: TGTGCCAGCAGCCATTCTTTAGGCGGCGGGAGGGGAGATGAGCAGTTCTTC. Its translation is CASSHSLGGGRGDEQFF.

This clonotype was found a few times. The chain couples TRBV27 to TRBJ2-1, with 10 bases identical to TRBD2. After removal of 5 bases from V and 7 bases from J, the junction contained 5 bases not matched to a gene. The CDR3 runs to 14 residues. CDR1 is MNHEY and CDR2 is SMNVEV in the germline V gene (reference sequence). CDR3 protein: CASSPSSGGNEQFF. DNA for the CDR3: TGTGCCAGCAGTCCGAGTAGCGGGGGGAATGAGCAGTTCTTC.

The chain links TRBV7-9 to TRBJ2-7; D might be TRBD1 (5 bases). Germline-derived CDR1 and CDR2 are SEHNR and FQNEAQ (reference sequence). This CDR3 spans 12 amino acids. With 6 bases removed from V and 2 bases from J, the gap between germline ends came to 8 bases. As DNA, the CDR3 is TGTGCCAGCAGACAAGGGGCCTACGAGCAGTACTTC. Translating it yields CASRQGAYEQYF.